This T cell receptor beta chain was profiled in a study of beta chain features in type 1 diabetes. Regarding the study as a whole: In every one of the four CD4+ subsets, TCRB CDR3s were moderately but significantly shorter in Type 1 diabetes patients.

Germline-derived CDR1 and CDR2 are MDHEN and SYDVKM. The V end was cut by 6 bases, the J end by 0 bases, with 10 bases between. This CDR3 spans 14 amino acids. This clone was counted a few times. Its antigen is unidentified. The entirety of the isolated RNA underwent reverse transcription, so expressed TCRB transcripts were sequenced. Generated by immunoSEQ multiplex PCR, the TCRdb table keeps only in-frame clones and is missing some. The table records 250,000 or so clones, about 15% of them present only once. The clonotype was recovered from a young man with type 1 diabetes. What was sequenced was naive CD4+ T cells from blood. The V call is TRBV28, the J call TRBJ2-3; D perhaps matches TRBD2 (6 bases). CDR3 residues: CASSPGDSTDTQYF. As DNA, the CDR3 is TGTGCCAGCAGCCCGGGGGATAGCACAGATACGCAGTATTTT.